The entry below describes one T cell receptor (beta chain). The CDR3 has 15 amino acids. V lost 0 bases, J lost 4 bases, and 10 bases lay in between. Germline V gene lookup returns CDR1 SGHAT and CDR2 FQNNGV. Repertoires were generated with immunoSEQ multiplex PCR, while TCRdb's copy carries only in-frame clones and drops some. The sample shows 83,000 or so clones, 94% of them seen only once. This sample was taken from a study of T cell changes during pregnancy in multiple sclerosis. This receptor was identified in a female donor in good health, enrolled as a control in a pregnancy study. The starting material was peripheral blood, obtained after pregnancy. This chain joins TRBV11-2 and TRBJ1-5, with D perhaps TRBD1 (5 bases). The CDR3 reads CASSLDWGDNQPQHF. Here the CDR3 DNA reads TGTGCCAGCAGCTTAGATTGGGGGGATAATCAGCCCCAGCATTTT.